These 9 T cell receptor beta chains originate from one sample sequenced in a study of T cell responses to AZD1222 COVID-19 vaccine. Clones were sequenced by immunoSEQ multiplex PCR, and TCRdb holds only the in-frame ones, with some missing. Of over 130,000 clones detected, 85% to 95% appear once; the ten largest clones hold around 5.4%. Sequenced here: peripheral blood, sampled on day 0 of AZD1222 vaccination. The origin of the receptors is an adult in good health.

This rearrangement joins TRBV6-2 or TRBV6-3 to TRBJ2-2; D is unclear. Germline CDR1 MNHEY, CDR2 SVGEGT. The CDR3 is 11 residues long. Trimming removed 2 bases at V and 7 bases at J, with 2 bases between. CDR3 nucleotides: TGTGCCAGCAGTTACGACGGGGAGCTGTTTTTT. Translated: CASSYDGELFF.

V gene TRBV7-9 combines with J gene TRBJ2-2; 8 bases map to TRBD2. The J segment lost 6 bases and the V segment lost 5 bases, leaving 5 bases of the junction unmatched. This CDR3 is 14 amino acids long. The V gene's germline CDR1 is SEHNR and CDR2 FQNEAQ (reference sequence). As DNA, the CDR3 is TGTGCCAGCAGCCACGGGGGGGCCCCCGGGGAGCTGTTTTTT. Protein product: CASSHGGAPGELFF. Together with reference TRBV7-9 and TRBJ2-2, the CDR3 gives the full variable domain: DTGVSQNPRHKITKRGQNVTFRCDPISEHNRLYWYRQTLGQGPEFLTYFQNEAQLEKSRLLSDRFSAERPKGSFSTLEIQRTEQGDSAMYLCASSHGGAPGELFFGEGSRLTVL.

The V and J genes are TRBV6-5 and TRBJ1-1; D gene uncertain. V dropped 6 bases and J dropped 6 bases, with 17 bases sitting between them. The CDR3 sequence is 14 residues long. The V gene's germline CDR1 is MNHEY and CDR2 SVGAGI. This CDR3 reads CASSRSGGSAEAFF. The CDR3 nucleotides read TGTGCCAGCAGCCGAAGTGGAGGGAGCGCTGAAGCTTTCTTT.

The rearrangement links TRBV6-5 to TRBJ1-2, with D possibly being TRBD1 (5 bases). Germline V gene lookup returns CDR1 MNHEY and CDR2 SVGAGI. Trimming removed 5 bases at V and 3 bases at J, with 7 bases between. CDR3 length: 12 residues. The CDR3, as DNA: TGTGCCAGCAGTAGGGGAGACTATGGCTACACCTTC. It encodes CASSRGDYGYTF.

This clone was found once. The chain couples TRBV6-1 to TRBJ1-6; a weak D match, TRBD1 (6 bases). The CDR3 spans 14 residues. Germline values: CDR1 MNHNS, CDR2 SASEGT. V lost 2 bases to trimming and J lost 9 bases, with 11 bases between them. In DNA, the CDR3 is TGTGCCAGCAGTGAATGGCCAGGGGTTTCACCCCTCCACTTT. Its translation: CASSEWPGVSPLHF.

In DNA form, the CDR3 reads TGCGCCAGCAGCGTTGGACAGGGAGGCACCGGGGAGCTGTTTTTT. Residues: CASSVGQGGTGELFF. The chain is built from TRBV5-1 and TRBJ2-2; TRBD1 aligns across 8 bases. Losses at the gene ends were 4 bases for V and 4 bases for J; bases not matched to a gene: 6. This CDR3 is built from 15 residues. CDR1 is SGHRS and CDR2 is YFSETQ in the germline V gene.

The chain combines TRBV12-3 or TRBV12-4 with TRBJ1-5; no clear D gene. V lost 6 bases and J lost 1, with 7 bases in between. The CDR3 consists of 13 residues. CDR3 nucleotide sequence: TGTGCCAGCAGGAAGGGAAGCAATCAGCCCCAGCATTTT. This sequence encodes CASRKGSNQPQHF.

The V call is TRBV18, the J call TRBJ2-7; D may be TRBD1 or TRBD2 (7 bases each). Trimming left V 4 bases short and J 6 bases short, with 19 bases between. CDR3 length equals 15 residues. Germline V gene sequence: CDR1 KGHSH, CDR2 LQKENI. This CDR3 reads CASSLVGEGASEQYF. The CDR3 nucleotides are TGTGCCAGCTCACTCGTAGGGGAGGGGGCAAGCGAGCAGTACTTC.

CDR3 loop: CASSPLAGTTDTQYF. CDR3 DNA sequence: TGTGCCAGCTCACCCCTAGCGGGTACGACAGATACGCAGTATTTT. This rearrangement joins TRBV18 to TRBJ2-3, with 8 bases matching TRBD2. Germline CDR1 KGHSH, CDR2 LQKENI. CDR3 length: 15 amino acids. Trimming removed 3 bases from V and 3 bases from J; junction bases left unmatched: 5.